The sequence of this T cell receptor beta chain was determined in a study of shared clonotypes between healthy human individuals. This CDR3 comprises 16 residues. Trimming left V 0 bases short and J 5 bases short, with 17 bases between. Germline V gives CDR1 SGHNT, CDR2 YYREEE (reference sequence). TCRdb's copy holds only in-frame clones and misses some; the assay was immunoSEQ multiplex PCR. The sample carries about 2.3 million clones, around 93% recorded once. V gene TRBV5-4 combines with J gene TRBJ2-5, with D possibly matching TRBD1 (5 bases). The sequence came from a man aged 18 to 29 in good health. Some clones in this sample may be carry-over from other donors' samples. The sequencing input was naive CD4+ T cells from PBMCs. Indicated subset: CD45RA+ positively selected. The CDR3 nucleotides are TGTGCCAGCAGCTTGGCCCCGACAGTCCTCCGGGAGACCCAGTACTTC. Protein sequence: CASSLAPTVLRETQYF.